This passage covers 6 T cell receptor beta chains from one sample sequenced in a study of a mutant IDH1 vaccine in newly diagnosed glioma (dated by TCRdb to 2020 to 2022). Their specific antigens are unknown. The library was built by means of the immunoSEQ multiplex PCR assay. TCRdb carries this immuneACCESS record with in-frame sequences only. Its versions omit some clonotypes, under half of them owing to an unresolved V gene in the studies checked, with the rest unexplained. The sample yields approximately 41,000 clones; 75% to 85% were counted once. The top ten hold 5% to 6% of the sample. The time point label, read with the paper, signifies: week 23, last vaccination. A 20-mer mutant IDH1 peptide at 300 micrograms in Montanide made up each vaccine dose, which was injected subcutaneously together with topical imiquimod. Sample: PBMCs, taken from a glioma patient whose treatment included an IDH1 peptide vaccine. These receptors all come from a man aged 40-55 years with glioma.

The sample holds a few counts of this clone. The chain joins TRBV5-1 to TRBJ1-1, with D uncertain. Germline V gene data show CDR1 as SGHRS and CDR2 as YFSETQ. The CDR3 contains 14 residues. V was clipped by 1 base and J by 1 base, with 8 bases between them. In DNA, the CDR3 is TGCGCCAGCAGCTTGACGGCCCCGAACACTGAAGCTTTCTTT. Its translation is CASSLTAPNTEAFF.

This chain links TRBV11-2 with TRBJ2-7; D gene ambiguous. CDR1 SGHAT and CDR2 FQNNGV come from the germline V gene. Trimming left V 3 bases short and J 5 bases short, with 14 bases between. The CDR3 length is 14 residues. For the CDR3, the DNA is TGTGCCAGCAGCTTGTGGTCCGGCTCGAACGAGCAGTACTTC. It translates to CASSLWSGSNEQYF.

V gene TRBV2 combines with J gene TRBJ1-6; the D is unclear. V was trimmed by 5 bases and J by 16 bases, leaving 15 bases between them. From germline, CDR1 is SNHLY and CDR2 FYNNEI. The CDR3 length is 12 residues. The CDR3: CASSRPRSDLHF. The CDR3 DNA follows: TGTGCCAGCAGTCGCCCCAGGTCCGATCTCCACTTT. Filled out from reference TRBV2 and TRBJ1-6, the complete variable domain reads EPEVTQTPSHQVTQMGQEVILRCVPISNHLYFYWYRQILGQKVEFLVSFYNNEISEKSEIFDDQFSVERPDGSNFTLKIRSTKLEDSAMYFCASSRPRSDLHFGNGTRLTVT.

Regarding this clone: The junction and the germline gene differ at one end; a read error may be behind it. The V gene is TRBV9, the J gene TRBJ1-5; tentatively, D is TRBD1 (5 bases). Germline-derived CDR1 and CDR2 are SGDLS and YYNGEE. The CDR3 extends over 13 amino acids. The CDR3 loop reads CAGSVAGNQPQHF. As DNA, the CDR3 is TGTGCCGGCAGCGTAGCAGGGAATCAGCCCCAGCATTTT.

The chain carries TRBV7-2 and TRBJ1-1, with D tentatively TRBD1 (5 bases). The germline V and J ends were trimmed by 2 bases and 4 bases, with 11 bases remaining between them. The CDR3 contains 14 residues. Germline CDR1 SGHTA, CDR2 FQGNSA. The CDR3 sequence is CASSLSTGLTEAFF. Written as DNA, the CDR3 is TGTGCCAGCAGCTTATCAACAGGCCTCACTGAAGCTTTCTTT.

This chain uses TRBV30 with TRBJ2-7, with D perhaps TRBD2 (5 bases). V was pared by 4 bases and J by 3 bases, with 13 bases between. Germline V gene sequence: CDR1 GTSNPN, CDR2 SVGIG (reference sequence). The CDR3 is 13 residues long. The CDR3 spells CAWKSGRNYEQYF. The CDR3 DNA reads TGTGCCTGGAAGTCGGGGAGAAACTACGAGCAGTACTTC.